The present T cell receptor (beta chain) was sequenced within a study of shared clonotypes between healthy human individuals. Background on the study: Plates per donor: three CD4 naive, three CD4 memory, two CD8 naive, one CD8 memory. Study-level findings and limits: Sorted-subset sequencing was shown by rarefaction to be incomplete despite large depth. Sharing across a few donors was seen in approximately 5.2% of naive CD4 clonotypes.

Original processing notes: ImmunoSEQ sequences covered only the junction and lacked quality scores; filtering therefore differed. Repertoires were generated with immunoSEQ multiplex PCR, while TCRdb's copy carries only in-frame clones and drops some. That table supplies the V and J calls and clone size; D and trimming were determined from the DNA. The sample holds approximately 840,000 clones, roughly 96% seen once. Naive CD8 cells comprised CD45RO-negative, CCR7-positively selected cells, excluding terminally differentiated effector memory CD45RA+ cells. In regard to this clone: As yet, its antigen is unknown.

The TCR sequence derives from a man aged 25-40 years in good health. The sample consisted of naive CD8+ T cells sorted from blood.

The CDR3 DNA is TGTGCCAGCAGCTTAAATCCCAGGGATGGTCCATCCTACGAGCAGTACTTC. Its translation is CASSLNPRDGPSYEQYF. The chain uses TRBV7-6 and TRBJ2-7; a possible D gene is TRBD1 (5 bases). CDR3 length equals 17 residues. Trimming took off 2 bases at V and 1 base at J, with 18 bases between the two ends. Germline V gene sequence: CDR1 SGHVS, CDR2 FNYEAQ.